Included here is one T cell receptor (beta chain) sequence, with context. Its antigen is currently unknown. TCRdb itself ran the RT-PCR reads through MiXCR, one entry per CDR3 protein. This table has about 540,000 distinct CDR3 sequences, 12% to 15% appearing once. V dropped 1 base and J dropped 0 bases, with 9 bases sitting between them. In germline, CDR1 is SGHVS, CDR2 FNYEAQ. This CDR3 spans 16 amino acids. The record originates from a study of response to subunit inactivated influenza vaccine. Overall study findings and caveats: Each seasonal influenza vaccination, the authors suggested, recruits few new T cells.

This sequence originates from a man aged 50-60 years who received an inactivated influenza vaccine. The chain employs TRBV7-6 and TRBJ2-2; D might be TRBD2 (6 bases). Sequenced here: PBMCs from blood, sampled 11 to 12 days after vaccination. CDR3 DNA: TGTGCCAGCAGCTTAGGGATAGCGGCGAACACCGGGGAGCTGTTTTTT. It codes for CASSLGIAANTGELFF.